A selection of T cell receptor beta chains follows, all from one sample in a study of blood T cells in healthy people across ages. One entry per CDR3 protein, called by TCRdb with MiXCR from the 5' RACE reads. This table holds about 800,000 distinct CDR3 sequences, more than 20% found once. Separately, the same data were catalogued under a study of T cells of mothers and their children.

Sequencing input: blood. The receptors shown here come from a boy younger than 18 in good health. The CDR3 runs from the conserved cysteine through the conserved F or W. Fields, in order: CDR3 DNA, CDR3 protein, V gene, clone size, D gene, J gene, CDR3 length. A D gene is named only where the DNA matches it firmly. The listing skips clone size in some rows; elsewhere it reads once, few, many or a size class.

CDR3nt: TGTGCCAGCAGCTTGGCCTTTGGACTAGCGGGGGGGCAGTTCTTC
CDR3aa: CASSLAFGLAGGQFF
v_gene: TRBV5-6
abundance: few
d_gene: TRBD2
j_gene: TRBJ2-1
len: 15

CDR3nt: TGCAGTGCAAACGTCGTAGCCAAAAACATTCAGTACTTC
CDR3aa: CSANVVAKNIQYF
v_gene: TRBV20-1
abundance: few
d_gene: -
j_gene: TRBJ2-4
len: 13

CDR3nt: TGTGCCACGAGGACTAGCGGGAGCACAGATACGCAGTATTTT
CDR3aa: CATRTSGSTDTQYF
v_gene: TRBV10-3
abundance: -
d_gene: TRBD2
j_gene: TRBJ2-3
len: 14

CDR3nt: TGCAGTGCTCGGGACAGTGGAAACACCATATATTTT
CDR3aa: CSARDSGNTIYF
v_gene: TRBV20-1
abundance: few
d_gene: TRBD1
j_gene: TRBJ1-3
len: 12

CDR3nt: TGCAGTGCTAGGCGGCAGTATAATTCACCCCTCCACTTT
CDR3aa: CSARRQYNSPLHF
v_gene: TRBV20-1
abundance: few
d_gene: -
j_gene: TRBJ1-6
len: 13

CDR3nt: TGTGCCAGCAGCTCTCGGGACAGAAACGAGCAGTACTTC
CDR3aa: CASSSRDRNEQYF
v_gene: TRBV7-9
abundance: -
d_gene: TRBD1
j_gene: TRBJ2-7
len: 13

CDR3nt: TGCAGTGCCCACCCAGACAGAGTCTCCTACGAGCAGTACTTC
CDR3aa: CSAHPDRVSYEQYF
v_gene: TRBV20-1
abundance: -
d_gene: -
j_gene: TRBJ2-7
len: 14

CDR3nt: TGCAGCGTTGGCGGGCAGTTGAACACTGAAGCTTTCTTT
CDR3aa: CSVGGQLNTEAFF
v_gene: TRBV29-1
abundance: -
d_gene: -
j_gene: TRBJ1-1
len: 13

CDR3nt: TGTGCCTGCGGGGGATACTCGGGATGGAGGTGGCATTTT
CDR3aa: CACGGYSGWRWHF
v_gene: TRBV28
abundance: few
d_gene: -
j_gene: TRBJ1-5
len: 13

CDR3nt: TGTGCCAGCAGCCCAGGGACAGGGGGAATAGTAACAGATACGCAGTATTTT
CDR3aa: CASSPGTGGIVTDTQYF
v_gene: TRBV7-9
abundance: few
d_gene: TRBD1
j_gene: TRBJ2-3
len: 17

CDR3nt: TGTGCCAGCAGCTTGGACACCCACCCGGAGAGGGAGCAGTTCTTC
CDR3aa: CASSLDTHPEREQFF
v_gene: TRBV7-2
abundance: few
d_gene: -
j_gene: TRBJ2-1
len: 15

CDR3nt: TGTGCCAGCAGCCCCCTGGGACTAGCGGGGGGGGACTACAATGAGCAGTTCTTC
CDR3aa: CASSPLGLAGGDYNEQFF
v_gene: TRBV14
abundance: -
d_gene: TRBD2
j_gene: TRBJ2-1
len: 18

CDR3nt: TGCAGTGCCCGGGCGCTAGCGAGCAATTACAATGAGCAGTTCTTC
CDR3aa: CSARALASNYNEQFF
v_gene: TRBV20-1
abundance: few
d_gene: -
j_gene: TRBJ2-1
len: 15

CDR3nt: TGCAGTGCTGACCGGGACCAGAATCAAGAGACCCAGTACTTC
CDR3aa: CSADRDQNQETQYF
v_gene: TRBV20-1
abundance: -
d_gene: -
j_gene: TRBJ2-5
len: 14

CDR3nt: TGTGCCAGCAGACTAGGGGCGGCGGAGACCCAGCACTTC
CDR3aa: CASRLGAAETQHF
v_gene: TRBV7-8
abundance: -
d_gene: -
j_gene: TRBJ2-5
len: 13

CDR3nt: TGCGCCAGCAGCCAAGGAAACACAGATACGCAGTATTTT
CDR3aa: CASSQGNTDTQYF
v_gene: TRBV4-1
abundance: few
d_gene: -
j_gene: TRBJ2-3
len: 13

CDR3nt: TGTGCCAGCACCAGAGACTATGGCTACACCTTC
CDR3aa: CASTRDYGYTF
v_gene: TRBV9
abundance: -
d_gene: -
j_gene: TRBJ1-2
len: 11

CDR3nt: TGTGCCAGCAGCTTAAACTGGGGGGTTGGCAAAAACATTCAGTACTTC
CDR3aa: CASSLNWGVGKNIQYF
v_gene: TRBV12-3/TRBV12-4
abundance: -
d_gene: -
j_gene: TRBJ2-4
len: 16

CDR3nt: TGTGCCAGCAGCCGGACAGCGACCCAAGAGACCCAGTACTTC
CDR3aa: CASSRTATQETQYF
v_gene: TRBV11-1
abundance: many
d_gene: -
j_gene: TRBJ2-5
len: 14

CDR3nt: TGTGCCAGCAGCCACTCCCTCAGGCGGGGGGATTCACCCCTCCACTTT
CDR3aa: CASSHSLRRGDSPLHF
v_gene: TRBV7-2
abundance: -
d_gene: -
j_gene: TRBJ1-6
len: 16

CDR3nt: TGTGCCAGCAGCCAAGAGTCCGATAGCGGCTACGAGCAGTACTTC
CDR3aa: CASSQESDSGYEQYF
v_gene: TRBV14
abundance: -
d_gene: -
j_gene: TRBJ2-7
len: 15

CDR3nt: TGTGCCAGCAGTTACGGAGGGAGCAATCAGCCCCAGCATTTT
CDR3aa: CASSYGGSNQPQHF
v_gene: TRBV6-6
abundance: -
d_gene: -
j_gene: TRBJ1-5
len: 14

CDR3nt: TGTGCCAGCAGCGCCACCCCCTCAGAGGTTGGTGAAAAACTGTTTTTT
CDR3aa: CASSATPSEVGEKLFF
v_gene: TRBV7-2
abundance: once
d_gene: -
j_gene: TRBJ1-4
len: 16

CDR3nt: TGCGCCAGCAGCTTACCGTATACGGACAACCTCTGGGGCTCCTACAATGAGCAGTTCTTC
CDR3aa: CASSLPYTDNLWGSYNEQFF
v_gene: TRBV5-1
abundance: -
d_gene: -
j_gene: TRBJ2-1
len: 20

CDR3nt: TGTGCCAGCAGCCCAGGACGGCGGACTAATTCACCCCTCCACTTT
CDR3aa: CASSPGRRTNSPLHF
v_gene: TRBV7-9
abundance: -
d_gene: -
j_gene: TRBJ1-6
len: 15

CDR3nt: TGCGCCAGCAGCCAAGACTCCAGGACAGGGGGCTTGGATACGCAGTATTTT
CDR3aa: CASSQDSRTGGLDTQYF
v_gene: TRBV4-1
abundance: -
d_gene: TRBD1
j_gene: TRBJ2-3
len: 17

CDR3nt: TGTGCTAGCCGGCCCAATGGGATATCCGGGGAGCTGTTTTTT
CDR3aa: CASRPNGISGELFF
v_gene: TRBV7-7
abundance: -
d_gene: -
j_gene: TRBJ2-2
len: 14

CDR3nt: TGTGCCAGCAGCTCTAGTACAGGGGACGTCTACGAGCAGTACTTC
CDR3aa: CASSSSTGDVYEQYF
v_gene: TRBV7-2
abundance: few
d_gene: TRBD1
j_gene: TRBJ2-7
len: 15

CDR3nt: TGTGCCACCAGCAGAGATGCGCCTCCCCGGGCCGGGGAGCTGTTTTTT
CDR3aa: CATSRDAPPRAGELFF
v_gene: TRBV15
abundance: -
d_gene: -
j_gene: TRBJ2-2
len: 16

CDR3nt: TGTGCCAGCAGCTTAGGGGCTAGCGGGAGTCCTTTGCAGTTCTTC
CDR3aa: CASSLGASGSPLQFF
v_gene: TRBV7-3
abundance: few
d_gene: TRBD2
j_gene: TRBJ2-1
len: 15

CDR3nt: TGTGCCAGCAGTTTCTTGAGCGGGGGGCGATGGAACACCGGGGAGCTGTTTTTT
CDR3aa: CASSFLSGGRWNTGELFF
v_gene: TRBV27
abundance: -
d_gene: TRBD2
j_gene: TRBJ2-2
len: 18

CDR3nt: TGTGCCAGCAGTGTGGTCAGCTTGAACACTGAAGCTTTCTTT
CDR3aa: CASSVVSLNTEAFF
v_gene: TRBV2
abundance: few
d_gene: -
j_gene: TRBJ1-1
len: 14

CDR3nt: TGTGCCAGCAGTTTACTTTCAGGGGTCCCCTATGGCTACACCTTC
CDR3aa: CASSLLSGVPYGYTF
v_gene: TRBV28
abundance: -
d_gene: -
j_gene: TRBJ1-2
len: 15

CDR3nt: TGCAGTGCTAGGGGACCGACTAGCGGGACCCCCTACGAGCAGTACTTC
CDR3aa: CSARGPTSGTPYEQYF
v_gene: TRBV20-1
abundance: few
d_gene: TRBD2
j_gene: TRBJ2-7
len: 16

CDR3nt: TGTGCCAGCAGCTTAGCTGGGCAGGGGTACACTGAAGCTTTCTTT
CDR3aa: CASSLAGQGYTEAFF
v_gene: TRBV7-2
abundance: few
d_gene: -
j_gene: TRBJ1-1
len: 15

CDR3nt: TGTGCCAGCAGCCCACGACAGGGTGATGAGCAGTTCTTC
CDR3aa: CASSPRQGDEQFF
v_gene: TRBV7-9
abundance: many
d_gene: TRBD1
j_gene: TRBJ2-1
len: 13

CDR3nt: TGTGCCAGCCATTTTGCCAGGGGAGGGGACACTGAAGCTTTCTTT
CDR3aa: CASHFARGGDTEAFF
v_gene: TRBV6-5
abundance: few
d_gene: -
j_gene: TRBJ1-1
len: 15

CDR3nt: TGTGCCAGCAGCCGCCAGACAGGGTCGGGAAACATTCTGTACTTC
CDR3aa: CASSRQTGSGNILYF
v_gene: TRBV28
abundance: few
d_gene: TRBD1
j_gene: TRBJ2-4
len: 15

CDR3nt: TGTGCCAGCAGCCGATCCACAGGGTCCGGCTATGGCTACACCTTC
CDR3aa: CASSRSTGSGYGYTF
v_gene: TRBV14
abundance: few
d_gene: -
j_gene: TRBJ1-2
len: 15

CDR3nt: TGCAGCGTGGTGGTGGACAGGGCTTTCCTGGAGACCCAGTACTTC
CDR3aa: CSVVVDRAFLETQYF
v_gene: TRBV29-1
abundance: few
d_gene: TRBD1
j_gene: TRBJ2-5
len: 15

CDR3nt: TGTGCCAGCAGCTTAGCGGCAGAAGGCGTAGACACCGGGGAGCTGTTTTTT
CDR3aa: CASSLAAEGVDTGELFF
v_gene: TRBV11-2
abundance: -
d_gene: -
j_gene: TRBJ2-2
len: 17

CDR3nt: TGTGCCAGCAGTGATAGCCGAGAGACCCAGTACTTC
CDR3aa: CASSDSRETQYF
v_gene: TRBV2
abundance: many
d_gene: -
j_gene: TRBJ2-5
len: 12

CDR3nt: TGTGCCAGCAGCCAGGGACTAGCGGGGGCCGTCGAGCAGTACTTC
CDR3aa: CASSQGLAGAVEQYF
v_gene: TRBV3-1
abundance: -
d_gene: TRBD2
j_gene: TRBJ2-7
len: 15

CDR3nt: TGTGCCAGCAGTGGCGGGAGGGCCCCCTACGAGCAGTACTTC
CDR3aa: CASSGGRAPYEQYF
v_gene: TRBV28
abundance: -
d_gene: TRBD2
j_gene: TRBJ2-7
len: 14

CDR3nt: TGTGCCAGCAGTTTAGTCGGGTTCAGCTCCTACAATGAGCAGTTCTTC
CDR3aa: CASSLVGFSSYNEQFF
v_gene: TRBV12-3/TRBV12-4
abundance: few
d_gene: -
j_gene: TRBJ2-1
len: 16

CDR3nt: TGCGCCAGCAGCCAAGATATGAGGGGCTATAACAATGAGCAGTTCTTC
CDR3aa: CASSQDMRGYNNEQFF
v_gene: TRBV4-3
abundance: few
d_gene: -
j_gene: TRBJ2-1
len: 16